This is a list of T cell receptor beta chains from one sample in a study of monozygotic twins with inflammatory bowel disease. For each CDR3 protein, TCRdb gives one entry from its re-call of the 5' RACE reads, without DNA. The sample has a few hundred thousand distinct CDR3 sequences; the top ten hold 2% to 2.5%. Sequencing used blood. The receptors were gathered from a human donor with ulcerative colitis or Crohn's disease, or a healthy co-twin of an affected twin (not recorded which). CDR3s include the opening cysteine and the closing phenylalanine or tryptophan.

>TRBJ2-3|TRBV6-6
CASSTRDQADTQYF
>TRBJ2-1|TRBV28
CASVLAEGRDFYNEQFF
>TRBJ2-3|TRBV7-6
CASSPGQGGPTDTQYF
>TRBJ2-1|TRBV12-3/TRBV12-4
CASSPTLGVQFF
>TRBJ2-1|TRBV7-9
CASSYIGAGINEQFF
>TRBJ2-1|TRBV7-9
CASTQLDEQFF
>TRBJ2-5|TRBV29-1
CSADLTAIQETQYF
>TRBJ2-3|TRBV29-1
CSVAGGGPDTQYF
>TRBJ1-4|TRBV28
CASSLFRDRDEKLFF
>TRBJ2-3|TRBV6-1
CASSEAAKWTSGTDTQYF
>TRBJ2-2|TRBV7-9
CAIFFFPGQGRIGELFF
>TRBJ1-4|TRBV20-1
CSARDGVLIGDEKLFF
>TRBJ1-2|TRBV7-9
CASTPRTGNYGYTF
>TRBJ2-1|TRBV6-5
CASSSPLDSEQFF
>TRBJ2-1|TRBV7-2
CASSPSGRAGQYNEQFF
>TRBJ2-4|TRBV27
CASRIRGLGDIQYF
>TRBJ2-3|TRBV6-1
CASSEHSGVTDTQYF
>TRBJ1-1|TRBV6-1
CASRVISPNTEAFF
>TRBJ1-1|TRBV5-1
CASSIAPNRANTEAFF
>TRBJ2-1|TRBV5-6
CASSPDRGRDEQFF
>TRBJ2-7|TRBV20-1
CSARVAGRTRSYEQYF
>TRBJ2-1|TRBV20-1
CSAREGSSSYNEQFF
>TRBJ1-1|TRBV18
CASTPVSLGTEAFF
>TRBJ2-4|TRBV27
CASSFRRDRAGAVQYF
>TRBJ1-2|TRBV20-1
CSATRGGYSNYGYTF
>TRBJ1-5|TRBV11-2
CASSLRLLALGMGNQPQHF
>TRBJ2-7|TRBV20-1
CSYDRGIYEQYF
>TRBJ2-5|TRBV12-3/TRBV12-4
CASSHRDREGETQYF
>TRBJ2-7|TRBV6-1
CASSTTGGVAYEQYF
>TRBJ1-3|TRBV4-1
CASSPYSGNTIYF
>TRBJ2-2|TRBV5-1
CASRAISGETGELFF
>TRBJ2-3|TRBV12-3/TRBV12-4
CASTSHRGGVTDTQYF
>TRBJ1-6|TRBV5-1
CASRGQSEGSPLHF
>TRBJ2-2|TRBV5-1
CASTRGNLDTGELFF
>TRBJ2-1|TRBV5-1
CASAVAGGPENEQFF
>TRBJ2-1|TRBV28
CASSPDLGLGSSYNEQFF
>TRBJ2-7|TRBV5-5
CASSLSGNSYEQYF
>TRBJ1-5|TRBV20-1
CSAREVLQPQHF
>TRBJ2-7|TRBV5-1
CASRAGTGVEQYF
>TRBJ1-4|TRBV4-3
CASSQDRGPLNEKLFF
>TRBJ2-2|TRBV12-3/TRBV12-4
CASSLAGGTGELFF
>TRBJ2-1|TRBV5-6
CASSLDRGSSYNEQFF
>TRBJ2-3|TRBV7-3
CASSGGTSITQYF
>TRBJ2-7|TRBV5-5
CASSLDPWRVMGGYEQYF
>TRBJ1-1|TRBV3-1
CASSPHSGRLNTEAFF
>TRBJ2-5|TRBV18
CASSPFSSGIQETQYF
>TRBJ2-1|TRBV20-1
CSARDGVDEQFF
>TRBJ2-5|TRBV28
CASSLGTSGYQRETQYF
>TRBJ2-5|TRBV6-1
CASREEDRDNTQYF
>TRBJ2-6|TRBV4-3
CASSQEFPRSSGANVLTF
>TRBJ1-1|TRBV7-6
CASSLAWVTEAFF
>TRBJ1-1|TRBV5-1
CASSLERGVNTEAFF
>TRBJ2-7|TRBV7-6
CASSLAAGAKTYEQYF
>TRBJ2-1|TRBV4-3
CASSPGGQGIIYNEQFF
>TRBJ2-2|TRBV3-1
CASSQDTGTGELFF
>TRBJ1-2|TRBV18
CASSRDRGLENYGYTF
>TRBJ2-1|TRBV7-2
CASSLVPSRGEQFF